The entry below gives a single T cell receptor (beta chain) sequence along with its context. No antigen is known for it. V lost 7 bases, J lost 5 bases, and 14 bases lay in between. The CDR3 runs 13 residues. Germline V gives CDR1 MNHEY, CDR2 SVGAGI. Peptide-pool stimulation followed by sequencing identified expanded antigen-specific CD4+ clonotypes in the ViraFEST assay. It was after approximately 11 days of culture that CD4+ T cells were isolated. No vaccinee had earlier SARS-CoV-2 infection, and nucleocapsid antibodies were negative. Cultivation was performed at 1.5 million to 2.5 million PBMC per well with around 9.3 IU/ml IL-2 and roughly 9.9 ug/ml peptides added. Half-medium replacement with IL-2 medium occurred on days 3 and 7. This record comes from a study of vaccination effects on CD4 cells after COVID-19. Overall study: The participants, recipients of two vaccine doses, got either BNT162b2 or mRNA-1273. Study findings and constraints: Marked contraction was observed in infection-induced and vaccine-induced clones late after vaccination.

The table came from immunoSEQ multiplex PCR; TCRdb's copy has only in-frame clones and leaves some out. The table lists roughly 65,000 clones, 60% to 80% of them singletons, with 2.8% in the top ten. V gene TRBV6-5 combines with J gene TRBJ2-5; D could derive from TRBD1 or TRBD2 (5 bases each). The TCR comes from a human donor who received a COVID-19 vaccine. The sequencing here drew on CD4+ T cells from PBMCs cultured with HCoV-NL63 spike peptides, taken before COVID-19 vaccination. CDR3 DNA: TGTGCCAGCATAGGGGCTAGCTGGGAGACCCAGTACTTC. Amino acids: CASIGASWETQYF.